The TCR beta chain described here comes from a study of shared clonotypes between healthy human individuals. Sequenced by immunoSEQ multiplex PCR; TCRdb stores in-frame clones only, minus some. Of around 2.3 million clones in the sample, under 97% were seen once. Sequencing was done on a sample of naive CD4+ T cells sorted from blood. Subset given: CD45RA+ positively selected. This receptor was identified in a young man in good health.

The CDR3 bases are TGTGCCAGCAGCTTAACCAGGGAGGGCGTCGGGGCTTTCTTT. Its protein is CASSLTREGVGAFF. The chain employs TRBV7-9 and TRBJ1-1; perhaps TRBD1 as D (5 bases). Germline lookup yields CDR1 SEHNR and CDR2 FQNEAQ (reference sequence). The CDR3 totals 14 residues. The V end lost 2 bases, the J end lost 11 bases, and 18 bases lay between the germline ends. The complete variable domain, with remaining parts taken from reference TRBV7-9 and TRBJ1-1, reads DTGVSQNPRHKITKRGQNVTFRCDPISEHNRLYWYRQTLGQGPEFLTYFQNEAQLEKSRLLSDRFSAERPKGSFSTLEIQRTEQGDSAMYLCASSLTREGVGAFFGQGTRLTVV.